This T cell receptor (beta chain) derives from a study of shared clonotypes between healthy human individuals. Assay: immunoSEQ multiplex PCR; the TCRdb copy retains only in-frame clones and omits some. This table has hundreds of thousands of clones, 85% to 95% appearing once. Selected positively for CCR7 and CD45RO-negative, naive CD8 cells excluded terminally differentiated effector memory CD45RA+ cells. Donors comprised healthy HIV-negative adults lacking recent acute infections or vaccinations. The V end lost 5 bases, the J end lost 8 bases, and 10 bases lay between the germline ends. The germline gives CDR1 PRHDT, CDR2 FYEKMQ (reference sequence). The CDR3 has 12 residues.

The V call is TRBV13, the J call TRBJ2-1; D gene ambiguous. The sample taken for sequencing was naive CD8+ T cells sorted from blood. The TCR sequence derives from a man aged 30-40 years in good health. Here the CDR3 reads CASSRKTDEQFF. The CDR3 nucleotides are TGTGCCAGCAGCCGGAAGACTGATGAGCAGTTCTTC.